This T cell receptor delta chain emerged from a study of gamma-delta chains in newborns, infants, children. TCRdb applied CATT to the reads for clone calling. The sample includes thousands of delta-chain clones, 6.2% seen only once; the top ten take roughly a sixth. By proportion, this clone is medium-sized. Within the sample, other DNA sequences also encode this same CDR3. V lost 1 base, J lost 0 bases, and 5 bases stayed unmatched. Germline assignment: CDR1 GEAIGNYY and CDR2 EKD. The CDR3 totals 19 residues. The V call is TRDV2, the J call TRDJ3, with 10 bases matching TRDD3. The source is a child who was a newborn, infant or young child, either healthy, febrile or measles-vaccinated (not recorded which). Sequencing was performed on blood. This chain's CDR3 is CACDTGGYPSSWDTRQMFF. The CDR3 bases are TGTGCCTGTGACACTGGGGGATACCCCAGCTCCTGGGACACCCGACAGATGTTTTTC.